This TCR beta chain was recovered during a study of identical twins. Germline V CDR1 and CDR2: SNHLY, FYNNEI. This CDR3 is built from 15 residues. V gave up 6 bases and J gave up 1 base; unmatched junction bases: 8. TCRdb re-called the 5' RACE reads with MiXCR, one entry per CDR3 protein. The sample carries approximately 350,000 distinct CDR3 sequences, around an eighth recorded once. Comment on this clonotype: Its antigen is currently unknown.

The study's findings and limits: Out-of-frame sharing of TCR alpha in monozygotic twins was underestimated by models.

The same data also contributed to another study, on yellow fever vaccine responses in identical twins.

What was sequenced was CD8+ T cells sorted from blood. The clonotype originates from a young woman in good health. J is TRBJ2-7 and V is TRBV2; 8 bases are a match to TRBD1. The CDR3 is CASSATGQGSYEQYF. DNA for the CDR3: TGTGCCAGCAGCGCCACCGGACAGGGTTCCTACGAGCAGTACTTC. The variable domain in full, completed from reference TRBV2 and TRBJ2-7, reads EPEVTQTPSHQVTQMGQEVILRCVPISNHLYFYWYRQILGQKVEFLVSFYNNEISEKSEIFDDQFSVERPDGSNFTLKIRSTKLEDSAMYFCASSATGQGSYEQYFGPGTRLTVT.